This TCR beta chain was identified in a study of CD8+CD57+ T cells in acquired aplastic anemia. Study-level background: Healthy donors gave about 10.8 million reads on average for CD4+ cells.

As regards this clonotype: The junction departs from the called germline gene at one end, perhaps through a read error.

The TCR beta profiling, which covered VDJ combination and CDR3 sequence, was carried out using genomic DNA as the template. TCRdb reanalysed the reads using MiXCR and keeps one entry per CDR3 protein. This table has about 80,000 distinct CDR3 sequences, roughly half appearing once. This TCR was recovered from a human donor in good health, serving as a control. The material sequenced was sorted CD4+, CD8+, or CD8+CD57+ T cells (not recorded which) from PBMCs.

The CDR3 spells CSVEGPTSRSYNEQFF. As DNA, the CDR3 is TGCAGCGTGGAAGGACCCACCTCTCGCTCCTACAATGAGCAGTTCTTC. The chain links TRBV29-1 to TRBJ2-1; D is unclear. The germline V gene encodes CDR1 SQVTM and CDR2 ANQGSEA. The CDR3 has 16 amino acids.